This entry features one TCR beta chain sequence. V lost 7 bases to trimming and J lost 1 base; unmatched junction nucleotides: 10. This CDR3 contains 16 residues. Germline CDR1 reads GTSNPN; CDR2 reads SVGIG (reference sequence). Authors' analysis steps: Amplification from reference gene primers served as the basis for estimated nucleated cell counts. Only in-frame clones appear in the TCRdb table, and some are missing; sequencing was by immunoSEQ multiplex PCR. Clonal size and the V and J genes are those of that table, whereas D and trimming came from the DNA. The data contain around 300,000 clones, under 90% of them singletons. This sample is part of a study of blood T cell repertoires in COVID-19. Study summary: The study drew acute and convalescent COVID-19 samples from the United States, Italy and Spain. T cells, B-cell-depleted T cells, or PBMCs supplied cDNA or gDNA.

The clonotype was recovered from a woman between 35 and 50 years old who had recovered from COVID-19. The sequenced material came from peripheral blood. The V and J genes are TRBV30 and TRBJ2-3; 11 nucleotides align to TRBD2. This chain's CDR3 is CALRVAGGPGTDTQYF. The CDR3 nucleotides read TGTGCCTTGAGAGTAGCGGGAGGGCCCGGCACAGATACGCAGTATTTT.